The sequence of this T cell receptor (beta chain) was determined in a study of blood T cell repertoires in COVID-19. As for the study in general: Sites in the United States, Italy and Spain provided acute and convalescent COVID-19 samples. Sources were T cells, B-cell-depleted T cells, or PBMCs; the material itself was cDNA or gDNA.

This clone was observed a few times. In the authors' methods: Nucleated cell number was recorded as an estimate derived from reference gene primer amplification. Measured with immunoSEQ multiplex PCR; TCRdb has only the in-frame clones, and not every one. The V and J calls and clone size were taken over from that table, and D and trimming were inferred from the DNA. The profile shows 250,000 to 300,000 clones, about four fifths of them singletons. Cohorts were based on clinical histories the participants reported. The CDR3 is 12 amino acids. Germline V CDR1 and CDR2: LGHDT, YNNKEL (reference sequence). Trimming removed 8 bases from V and 3 bases from J, with 11 bases in between.

The clonotype comes from a man between 40 and 49 years old who had been exposed to COVID-19. Sequencing was performed on PBMCs or T cells enriched from blood (not recorded which). The chain joins TRBV3-1 (or the pseudogene TRBV3-2) to TRBJ2-7; weak D call: TRBD2 (5 bases). In DNA form, the CDR3 reads TGTGCCAGCGGAAAACTAGGCTACGAGCAGTACTTC. Translating gives CASGKLGYEQYF.